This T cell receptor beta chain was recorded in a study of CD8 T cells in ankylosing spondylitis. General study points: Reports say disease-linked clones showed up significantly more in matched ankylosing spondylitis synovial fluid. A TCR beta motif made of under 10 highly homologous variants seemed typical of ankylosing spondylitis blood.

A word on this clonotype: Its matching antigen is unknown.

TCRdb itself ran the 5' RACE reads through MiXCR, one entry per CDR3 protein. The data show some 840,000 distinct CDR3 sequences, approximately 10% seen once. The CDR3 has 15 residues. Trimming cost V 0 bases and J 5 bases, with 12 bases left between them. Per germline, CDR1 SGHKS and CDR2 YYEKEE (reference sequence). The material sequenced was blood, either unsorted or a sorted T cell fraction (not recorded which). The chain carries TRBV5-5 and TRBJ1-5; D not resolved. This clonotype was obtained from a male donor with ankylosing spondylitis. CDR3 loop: CASSLVPKGDQPQHF. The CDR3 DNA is TGTGCCAGCAGCTTGGTCCCCAAGGGCGATCAGCCCCAGCATTTT.